This TCR beta chain was observed in a study of blood T cell repertoires in COVID-19. Study-wide background: The United States, Italy and Spain provided the acute and convalescent COVID-19 samples. Sources were T cells, B-cell-depleted T cells, or PBMCs; the material itself was cDNA or gDNA.

As originally analysed: Estimates of nucleated cell counts were drawn from the amplification of reference gene primers. TCRdb's copy holds only in-frame clones and misses some; the assay was immunoSEQ multiplex PCR. D and trimming were read from the DNA, whereas the V and J calls and clone size are those reported in that table. The sample gives about 76,000 clones, approximately 86% of which show up once; over 15% is in the top ten. The specimen was peripheral blood. This receptor was taken from a human donor in a cohort sampled during active COVID-19.

CDR3 sequence: CASSQGGTVTGGEQYF. The CDR3, as DNA: TGTGCCAGCAGCCAAGGGGGAACGGTGACCGGCGGGGAGCAGTACTTC. The gene calls are TRBV3-1 (or the pseudogene TRBV3-2) and TRBJ2-7; tentative D call: TRBD2 (5 bases). V lost 1 base to trimming and J lost 7 bases, with 20 bases between them. Per the germline V gene, CDR1 is LGHDT and CDR2 is YNNKEL (reference sequence). This CDR3 is 16 amino acids long.